What follows are 10 T cell receptor beta chains derived from one specimen sequenced in a study of memory CD4+ T cells and cytomegalovirus serostatus (dated by TCRdb to between 2017 and 2020). Receptor libraries were prepared by the immunoSEQ multiplex PCR assay. TCRdb mirrors the immuneACCESS table, restricted to in-frame sequences. Some clones are absent from its copies; in checked studies, under half trace to an unresolved V gene, and the reason for the others is unknown. The sample records more than 35,000 clones, about three quarters of which are singletons. Less than 0.85% of the sample is in the top ten clones. Single viable CD3+CD4+CD8-CD45RO+ cells were sorted as memory CD4+ T cells on a FACSAria II. The sequencing sample was made of memory CD4+ T cells from blood. These receptors were taken from an adult in good health and CMV-seronegative.

The CDR3 region is CASSRDRRATNEKLFF. The CDR3 coding sequence is TGTGCCAGCAGCCGGGACAGGAGAGCAACTAATGAAAAACTGTTTTTT. The chain couples TRBV27 to TRBJ1-4, with TRBD1 matching 8 bases. Germline loops: CDR1 MNHEY, CDR2 SMNVEV (reference sequence). The junction had 6 bases not matched to a gene; V was cut back by 6 bases and J by 0 bases. The CDR3 totals 16 residues.

This rearrangement joins TRBV7-2 to TRBJ1-1; TRBD1 might be the D (5 bases). The V end was cut by 2 bases, the J end by 0 bases, with 10 bases between. This CDR3 has 15 amino acids. CDR1 is SGHTA and CDR2 is FQGNSA in the germline V gene. The CDR3 is CASSLQSGVNTEAFF. The CDR3 DNA is TGTGCCAGCAGCTTACAATCGGGGGTGAACACTGAAGCTTTCTTT.

The J gene is TRBJ1-2, the V gene TRBV9; D gene ambiguous. The CDR3 totals 12 residues. The V end was cut by 3 bases, the J end by 6 bases, with 9 bases between. From germline, CDR1 is SGDLS and CDR2 YYNGEE. CDR3 amino acids: CASSAKGDGYTF. The CDR3 nucleotides read TGTGCCAGCAGCGCGAAAGGCGATGGCTACACCTTC.

CDR3 bases: TGTGCCAGCAGCCGGCAGGACAGGGAGACCCAGTACTTC. Its protein is CASSRQDRETQYF. The genes are TRBV7-3 and TRBJ2-5; 7 bases fit TRBD1. Per germline, CDR1 SGHTA and CDR2 FQGTGA. V lost 5 bases and J lost 5; bases outside the gene matches: 5. This CDR3 has 13 residues.

This chain uses TRBV6-1 with TRBJ1-5; D gene ambiguous. Germline V gene sequence: CDR1 MNHNS, CDR2 SASEGT. Trimming pared 3 bases from V and 4 bases from J, leaving 10 bases between. This CDR3 is 14 amino acids long. As DNA, the CDR3 is TGTGCCAGCAGTGACAGTGTGACTAATCAGCCCCAGCATTTT. Encoded protein: CASSDSVTNQPQHF.

This chain links TRBV5-1 with TRBJ1-3; D is unclear. Per the germline V gene, CDR1 is SGHRS and CDR2 is YFSETQ. Trimming stripped 2 bases from V and 2 bases from J, with 14 bases between. The CDR3 has 16 residues. CDR3 sequence: CASSFSSGSTGNTIYF. The CDR3 coding sequence is TGCGCCAGCAGCTTTAGTTCCGGGAGTACTGGAAACACCATATATTTT.

The chain employs TRBV10-3 and TRBJ2-3; 11 nucleotides agree with TRBD2. The germline V gene encodes CDR1 ENHRY and CDR2 SYGVKD. The CDR3 has 15 residues. The V gene end was trimmed by 5 bases and the J gene end by 3 bases; junction bases not matched to a gene: 4. CDR3 region: CAISPGTSGTDTQYF. CDR3 in DNA: TGTGCCATCAGTCCCGGGACTAGCGGAACAGATACGCAGTATTTT.

V gene TRBV2 combines with J gene TRBJ2-5; 12 bases map to TRBD2. The CDR3 length is 16 residues. V dropped 5 bases and J dropped 7; count of bases not matched to a gene: 11. CDR1 is SNHLY and CDR2 is FYNNEI in the germline V gene. The CDR3 DNA reads as TGTGCCAGCAGTTCCGGGACTAGCGGGTGGGCGGCGACCCAGTACTTC. Translating gives CASSSGTSGWAATQYF.

The V gene is TRBV6-7, the J gene TRBJ1-1, with 9 bases identical to TRBD1. TRBV6-7 is identified as an open reading frame with a role that is uncertain. With V trimmed by 10 bases and J by 1 base, 4 bases remained unmatched. The CDR3 is made up of 13 amino acids. The CDR3 loop is CAMTQGANTEAFF. The CDR3 coding sequence is TGTGCCATGACACAGGGGGCGAACACTGAAGCTTTCTTT.

The chain has TRBV7-9 and TRBJ2-7; the match to TRBD1 covers 9 bases. Germline V gene data show CDR1 as SEHNR and CDR2 as FQNEAQ (reference sequence). V shed 2 bases, J shed 0 bases, and the junction held 5 bases outside the gene matches. CDR3 length: 16 amino acids. The CDR3 DNA sequence: TGTGCCAGCAGCTTATTAGGGACAGGGAACTCCTACGAGCAGTACTTC. Encoded protein: CASSLLGTGNSYEQYF.